This T cell receptor beta chain is drawn from a study of blood T cells in healthy people across ages. Together with a sample-barcoded 5' primer, a J-beta primer mix was included in a second PCR lasting about 6 to 11 cycles. TCRdb reprocessed the 5' RACE reads with MiXCR, giving one entry per CDR3 protein. The sample includes some 550,000 distinct CDR3 sequences, roughly 48% seen only once; the top ten take around 23%. Regarding the study as a whole: The diversity estimates, figures obtained from one million T cells, were considered underestimates. For the donors, CMV status was unknown and possibly confounded expanded clonotype changes. Naive T cell percentage showed a strong correlation with TCR beta diversity. No conclusive comparison of naive versus antigen-experienced cells was possible with unsorted PBMCs.

As to this clonotype: Its matching antigen is unknown.

This CDR3 comprises 12 residues. Germline V CDR1 and CDR2: DFQATT, SNEGSKA (reference sequence). Trimming shortened V by 4 bases and J by 5 bases, and 10 bases separated the two germline ends. Material: blood. The chain recombines TRBV20-1 with TRBJ2-3; D might be TRBD2 (6 bases). The clonotype was recovered from a man older than 75 in good health. CDR3 residues: CSATRRGDTQYF. The CDR3 bases are TGCAGTGCTACCCGGAGGGGAGATACGCAGTATTTT.